Listed here is a single TCR beta chain. The source of the sample is a study of T cells expressing NK-cell markers. The CDR3 contains 17 residues. Germline CDR1 is SGHNT and CDR2 is YYREEE (reference sequence). TCRdb processed the 5' RACE reads again and assigns one entry to each CDR3 protein, with no DNA. The listing records about 150,000 distinct CDR3 sequences. The V gene is TRBV5-4, the J gene TRBJ2-5; TCRdb's D call of TRBD2 is untestable without DNA. The sample comprised blood T cells: a sorted CD56 or NKG2C T cell subset, CD4+ or CD8+ T cells, or bulk PBMC T cells (not recorded which). The clonotype comes from a woman in her fifties or sixties in good health. The CDR3 sequence: CASSSLAGGPRQETQYF.